This T cell receptor (beta chain) was obtained from a study of cytomegalovirus exposure and HLA in healthy donors. Whole-study findings and limits: The listing of roughly 160 TCR beta chains classed them as cytomegalovirus-associated. A later analysis found common viral pathogens apparently linked to several of the most significant clusters. The number of N-insertions in an Asian-associated ancestry cluster was reportedly below the approximately 700-donor mean in a later analysis.

For this clone: The antigen is not known.

A multiplex PCR was run with 60 Vbeta primers and 13 Jbeta primers. Sequenced by immunoSEQ multiplex PCR; TCRdb stores in-frame clones only, minus some. The table records over 70,000 clones, around 84% of them present only once. The donors (healthy individuals) were bone marrow donors. V was clipped by 3 bases and J by 5 bases, with 11 bases between them. This CDR3 is 14 amino acids long. The germline V gene encodes CDR1 MNHEY and CDR2 SMNVEV (reference sequence). V and J are TRBV27 and TRBJ1-5; weak D call: TRBD1 (5 bases). The sequenced material came from PBMCs. The source is a man younger than 30 in good health and CMV-seronegative. For the CDR3, the DNA is TGTGCCAGCAGTTTCCTGGGGCCCTATCAGCCCCAGCATTTT. Its translation is CASSFLGPYQPQHF.